These 23 T cell receptor beta chains share one sample of origin, sequenced in a study of human T cells and chemical hapten exposure. The time point: pre-sensitization, week 0. The sample's treatment: therapeutic diphenylcyclopropenone sensitization with weekly scalp DPC. Using its own MiXCR run on the RACE reads, TCRdb lists one record per CDR3 protein. This table has 65,000 to 70,000 distinct CDR3 sequences, 11% appearing once. Material: whole blood, obtained in connection with sensitization to the hapten diphenylcyclopropenone (DPC). These receptor sequences come from a woman aged 45 to 65 with alopecia areata. Some clones in this sample may be carry-over from other donors' samples.

This clonotype was seen many times. This rearrangement joins TRBV18 to TRBJ1-1, with D perhaps matching TRBD1 (6 bases). V gave up 3 bases and J gave up 0 bases, with 8 bases separating them. The CDR3 has 14 residues. Germline V CDR1 and CDR2: KGHSH, LQKENI. The CDR3 region is CASSPDSMNTEAFF. The CDR3 nucleotides read TGTGCCAGCTCACCGGACAGCATGAACACTGAAGCTTTCTTT.

A few counts support this clonotype. The gene calls are TRBV7-9 and TRBJ2-2; D not certain. Germline V lookup: CDR1 SEHNR, CDR2 FQNEAQ (reference sequence). V was cut by 7 bases and J by 6 bases, with 9 bases left in between. The CDR3 totals 12 residues. CDR3 nucleotide sequence: TGTGCCAGCAATCTCCAGGCCGGGGAGCTGTTTTTT. This translates into CASNLQAGELFF.

This clonotype has only a few counts. The rearrangement joins TRBV2 to TRBJ1-5; possibly TRBD1 for D (6 bases). This CDR3 is built from 14 residues. Germline V lookup: CDR1 SNHLY, CDR2 FYNNEI. Trimming took off 6 bases at V and 0 bases at J, with 9 bases between the two ends. The CDR3 loop is CASRTGYSNQPQHF. In DNA form, the CDR3 reads TGTGCCAGCAGAACAGGGTATAGCAATCAGCCCCAGCATTTT.

A few counts support this clonotype. V gene TRBV20-1 combines with J gene TRBJ2-7; D is possibly TRBD2 (5 bases). V shed 1 base and J shed 4 bases, with 11 bases lying between them. The germline CDR1 and CDR2 sequences are DFQATT and SNEGSKA (reference sequence). CDR3 size: 13 residues. The CDR3 reads CSARVPPGYEQYF. CDR3 coding DNA: TGCAGTGCTAGAGTACCCCCGGGGTACGAGCAGTACTTC.

This clonotype came up many times. The genes are TRBV13 and TRBJ2-7; TRBD2 agrees at 8 bases. The CDR3 spans 17 residues. V lost 10 bases and J lost 6; bases outside the gene matches: 23. Per germline, CDR1 PRHDT and CDR2 FYEKMQ (reference sequence). CDR3 protein: CATTKASGSVSLREQYF. The CDR3 DNA is TGTGCCACCACCAAGGCCAGCGGGAGTGTCTCGTTACGCGAGCAGTACTTC.

There are many counts of this clonotype. The chain employs TRBV7-9 and TRBJ1-6; 8 nucleotides match TRBD1. In germline, CDR1 is SEHNR, CDR2 FQNEAQ (reference sequence). This CDR3 is 16 amino acids long. V gave up 5 bases and J gave up 5 bases; unmatched junction bases: 8. CDR3 sequence reads: CASSPAQGANNSPLHF. DNA for the CDR3: TGTGCCAGCAGCCCCGCCCAGGGGGCGAATAATTCACCCCTCCACTTT.

This clonotype was seen many times. V is TRBV10-3 and J is TRBJ2-3, with no clear D. This CDR3 comprises 12 residues. Between the trimmed V and J ends, which lost 6 bases and 6 bases, there was a span of 10 bases. CDR1 and CDR2 from the germline V gene are ENHRY and SYGVKD. CDR3 coding DNA: TGTGCCATCAGCGCCGCGGCGGATACGCAGTATTTT. It codes for CAISAAADTQYF.

This clonotype appeared a few times. The gene calls are TRBV7-2 and TRBJ1-2; D remains unclear. CDR3 length: 13 amino acids. Germline V lookup: CDR1 SGHTA, CDR2 FQGNSA. The V end lost 1 base, the J end lost 8 bases, and 11 bases lay between the germline ends. CDR3 DNA sequence: TGTGCCAGCAGCTTAGGTACAGCCGGCGGCTACACCTTC. This translates into CASSLGTAGGYTF.

The table lists this clonotype with a few counts. The chain couples TRBV20-1 to TRBJ2-1; D may be TRBD1 (5 bases). This CDR3 spans 12 amino acids. V lost 0 bases and J 8 bases, leaving 8 bases between the germline ends. Germline CDR1 DFQATT, CDR2 SNEGSKA (reference sequence). CDR3 nucleotide sequence: TGCAGTGCTAGAGATCAGGGATATGAGCAGTTCTTC. It encodes CSARDQGYEQFF.

CDR3 amino acids: CASSQTGTSPRQYF. CDR3 DNA sequence: TGCGCCAGCAGTCAAACCGGGACTAGCCCGAGGCAGTACTTC. The chain combines TRBV5-1 with TRBJ2-7; 9 bases align to TRBD2. This CDR3 comprises 14 residues. V gave up 5 bases and J gave up 9 bases; unmatched junction bases: 12. The germline V gene has CDR1 SGHRS and CDR2 YFSETQ. The variable domain in full, with the rest retrieved from reference TRBV5-1 and TRBJ2-7, is KAGVTQTPRYLIKTRGQQVTLSCSPISGHRSVSWYQQTPGQGLQFLFEYFSETQRNKGNFPGRFSGRQFSNSRSEMNVSTLELGDSALYLCASSQTGTSPRQYFGPGTRLTVT.

This clonotype was picked up a small number of times. This sequence joins TRBV5-1 and TRBJ1-2, with D uncertain. CDR1 is SGHRS and CDR2 is YFSETQ in the germline V gene. V was cut by 4 bases and J by 2 bases, with 0 bases left in between. The CDR3 sequence is 10 residues long. The CDR3 region has the DNA TGCGCCAGCAGCAACTATGGCTACACCTTC. Protein product: CASSNYGYTF.

This clonotype was observed a handful of times. The genes are TRBV28 and TRBJ1-5, with D uncertain. The CDR3 has 15 amino acids. V was trimmed by 7 bases and J by 1 base, leaving 14 bases between them. Germline CDR1 is MDHEN and CDR2 is SYDVKM. The CDR3 DNA reads as TGTGCCAGCACCCCCCCGGCTAGAAGCAATCAGCCCCAGCATTTT. This gives the protein CASTPPARSNQPQHF.

The V gene is TRBV5-6, the J gene TRBJ2-1; D perhaps matches TRBD2 (6 bases). The CDR3 extends over 14 amino acids. Looked up from germline, CDR1 is SGHDT and CDR2 is YYEEEE. V was clipped by 2 bases and J by 1 base, with 7 bases between them. CDR3 loop: CASSFGGSYNEQFF. For the CDR3, the DNA is TGTGCCAGCAGCTTTGGGGGGTCCTACAATGAGCAGTTCTTC.

This clonotype came up many times. J is TRBJ2-3 and V is TRBV3-1; 9 bases agree with TRBD2. Germline CDR1 LGHDT, CDR2 YNNKEL (reference sequence). The junction had 5 bases not matched to a gene; V was cut back by 4 bases and J by 3 bases. This CDR3 comprises 15 residues. CDR3 bases: TGTGCCAGCAGCCGCAGCGGGGGGAGAACAGATACGCAGTATTTT. It codes for CASSRSGGRTDTQYF.

This clonotype occurred many times. This chain uses TRBV11-2 with TRBJ1-1; unclear D gene. Trimming removed 1 base at V and 5 bases at J, with 8 bases between. The CDR3 is 13 amino acids. Germline CDR1 is SGHAT and CDR2 is FQNNGV. CDR3 in DNA: TGTGCCAGCAGCTTAGCCCGGGGAACTGAAGCTTTCTTT. Translating gives CASSLARGTEAFF.

This clonotype was picked up many times. The rearrangement uses TRBV6-2 or TRBV6-3 and TRBJ1-1; D possibly corresponds to TRBD1 (6 bases). The V end was cut by 5 bases, the J end by 0 bases, with 10 bases between. From germline, CDR1 is MNHEY and CDR2 SVGEGT. CDR3 length equals 14 residues. The CDR3, as DNA: TGTGCCAGCAGTAACAGGGTCATGAACACTGAAGCTTTCTTT. The encoded protein is CASSNRVMNTEAFF.

In this sample, this clonotype turned up a few times. In nucleotides, the CDR3 is TGTGCCAGCAGCCCCGGGCAGGCCTCCTACAATGAGCAGTTCTTC. Translation: CASSPGQASYNEQFF. The chain combines TRBV7-6 with TRBJ2-1; the D is unclear. The V gene lost 5 bases and the J gene lost 0 bases, with 11 bases spanning the gap. The CDR3 contains 15 residues. Germline V CDR1 and CDR2: SGHVS, FNYEAQ.

In its sample, this clonotype was seen many times. This chain links TRBV6-2 or TRBV6-3 with TRBJ1-5; 9 nucleotides match TRBD1. V was pared by 5 bases and J by 7 bases, with 6 bases of the junction left unmatched. Germline V lookup: CDR1 MNHEY, CDR2 SVGEGT. This CDR3 has 14 amino acids. CDR3 in amino acids: CASSRTGVGQPQHF. The CDR3 DNA reads TGTGCCAGCAGTAGGACAGGGGTTGGACAGCCCCAGCATTTT.

The rearrangement joins TRBV10-2 to TRBJ2-1; the D gene is possibly TRBD2 (6 bases). Germline lookup yields CDR1 WSHSY and CDR2 SAAADI. The CDR3 covers 12 residues. V lost 8 bases to trimming and J lost 8 bases, with 13 bases between them. The CDR3 bases are TGCGCCAGCTCGGGAGCTGCCCATGAGCAGTTCTTC. As protein: CASSGAAHEQFF.

This clonotype was counted between two and nine times. This CDR3 reads CASSPGQDYTYEQYF. DNA for the CDR3: TGTGCCAGTAGTCCGGGGCAGGACTACACCTACGAGCAGTACTTC. The V gene is TRBV19, the J gene TRBJ2-7; D is possibly TRBD2 (6 bases). V was pared by 5 bases and J by 2 bases, with 16 bases between. The CDR3 extends over 15 amino acids. Germline V lookup: CDR1 LNHDA, CDR2 SQIVND (reference sequence).

The table lists this clonotype with a few counts. V and J are TRBV11-2 and TRBJ2-1; 7 nucleotides line up with TRBD2. Germline CDR1 reads SGHAT; CDR2 reads FQNNGV. The trim removed 5 bases at V and 5 bases at J, leaving 9 bases unmatched. CDR3 length: 15 residues. Here the CDR3 reads CASSGAWGTNNEQFF. The CDR3 bases are TGTGCCAGCAGCGGCGCATGGGGGACTAACAATGAGCAGTTCTTC.

This clonotype was observed a handful of times. The chain employs TRBV2 and TRBJ2-5; D gene unclear. This CDR3 contains 11 residues. The germline CDR1 and CDR2 sequences are SNHLY and FYNNEI. Trimming took off 7 bases at V and 3 bases at J, with 6 bases between the two ends. The CDR3 DNA follows: TGTGCCAGCAACCTGAAAGAGACCCAGTACTTC. It specifies CASNLKETQYF.

This clonotype was found many times. The CDR3 region is CASRAVGNTIYF. For the CDR3, the DNA is TGTGCCAGCAGAGCAGTGGGGAACACCATATATTTT. The chain recombines TRBV2 with TRBJ1-3, with unresolved D. Germline CDR1 reads SNHLY; CDR2 reads FYNNEI. This CDR3 is built from 12 residues. Deletions cut 6 bases from V and 7 bases from J, with 10 bases between.